This is a list of T cell receptor beta chains from one sample in a study of blood T cell repertoires in COVID-19. Clones were read by immunoSEQ multiplex PCR, and TCRdb kept only the in-frame ones, dropping some. The table lists some 160,000 clones, just under 85% of them singletons, with less than 3% in the top ten. The sequencing input was peripheral blood. The receptors come from a woman of 80 years or more with COVID-19, enrolled during active disease. The CDR3 runs from the conserved cysteine through the conserved F or W. Where a row states a size, it is once, few, many or the class of an expanded clone; other rows omit it.

V	J	length	size	CDR3
TRBV11-2	TRBJ2-5	14	-	CASSLGGRPETQYF
TRBV7-9	TRBJ2-5	17	-	CASSLGAFYRGRETQYF
TRBV30	TRBJ1-6	17	-	CAWRSDRRGAYNSPLHF
TRBV4-1	TRBJ1-6	19	few	CASSQDAGPPRGLGSPLHF
TRBV5-1	TRBJ2-7	13	few	CASSLVQNYEQYF
TRBV9	TRBJ2-1	14	-	CASSVRGPYNEQFF
TRBV15	TRBJ2-1	16	-	CATSARYSSFGNEQFF
TRBV4-2	TRBJ2-7	15	-	CASSQAPRGLGEQYF
TRBV14	TRBJ1-6	14	-	CASSQRDGIVWLHF
TRBV5-8	TRBJ2-3	17	once	CASSLWVAGSRADTQYF
TRBV27	TRBJ2-5	15	-	CASSPRTGWQETQYF
TRBV28	TRBJ2-7	14	once	CASSPPAPVREQYF
TRBV27	TRBJ2-5	13	-	CASSLQGTETQYF